This T cell receptor beta chain derives from a study of cytomegalovirus exposure and HLA in healthy donors (dated by TCRdb to 2016 to 2017). For the wider study: According to an earlier analysis of around 600 of the donors, roughly 180 million T cells yielded 90 million to 130 million unique TCR beta sequences and 276 Gb of sequence data. Roughly 300 gigabases of sequencing data and approximately 91 million unique TCR sequences made up an early release that covered around 640 HLA-typed donors. Of the roughly 400 genotyped donors, over 70% fell in the genetic ancestry cluster associated with self-reported Caucasian donors. The aim of the study was to test whether cataloging public T cell receptors could identify signatures of past pathogen exposure. The study used immunosequencing to profile the T cell repertoires of hundreds of subjects and linked those repertoires to cytomegalovirus serostatus. A separate validation cohort of 100 to 150 different subjects was used in addition to the roughly 670-subject first cohort. To predict cytomegalovirus infection status, the study combined high-throughput TCR immunosequencing, statistical association of individual TCRs with disease status, and machine learning. A later analysis re-analyzed previously published TCR beta repertoires from roughly 690 donors and added high-resolution HLA genotyping to study TCR occurrence patterns. In the later analysis, no new phenotypic data were used to find candidate immune exposures; instead, reliance was placed on TCR beta sequences and their occurrence across donors. To decide whether each TCR beta V gene segment behaved as functional or pseudogenic, an earlier analysis of some 540 of the donors relied on high-throughput TCR beta sequencing. Donor age, sex, ethnicity and CMV serostatus were collected together with the repertoire data. Genome-wide SNP genotypes for about 65% of the 666 donors were used in a later genetic analysis, which treated that subset as a discovery cohort. All discovery cohort repertoires had been generated on a single sequencing platform. HLA typing covered class I and class II loci at four-digit resolution. Typing coverage differed by locus: A, B, C, DRB1 and DQB1 were typed in about 620-630 donors, DQA1 in about 500, DPA1 in 600 to 610, and DPB1 in 450 to 490. Several DR-DQ haplotypes were treated as single units for association and clustering because of strong linkage in the cohort. Among several hundred genotyped donors of the cohort, an average of approximately 220,000 unique TCR beta nucleotide sequences was sequenced per donor, of which about 19% were non-productive. The study at large found these results: In a later analysis, the rate of TCR association differed among HLA loci, with DRB1 alleles having the most associated TCRs and HLA-C alleles having the fewest. Because counts were too low, about 15 rarely observed V segments, including chromosome 9 orphons, were left out of the earlier analysis of approximately 580 of the donors. In this cohort, only TCR beta chains were sequenced, and detectable features were limited by the absence of alpha or paired-chain data. According to a later analysis, parvovirus B19, influenza, CMV and Epstein-Barr virus appeared linked to several top co-occurrence clusters. Cytomegalovirus status was reported to be diagnosed by the classifier with high specificity and sensitivity in both the original and validation cohorts. Because HLA typing was unavailable for some donors at each locus, only the typed subset was used in association tests. In vitro tests confirmed that a few of the cytomegalovirus-associated TCR beta chains recognize cytomegalovirus antigens. A further reported finding was that TCR beta sequences accurately predicted the HLA-A and HLA-B alleles for most subjects in the first cohort. The only immune exposure information available for the cohort was CMV serostatus. A group of highly shared sequence variants was considered likely to be a technical artifact of the sequencing pipeline. In an earlier analysis of some 500 of the donors, most TCR beta V segments were observed in productive rearrangements about 90% or about 30% of the time, broadly matching IMGT annotations. Sequencing depth was assumed to be roughly uniform across donors in the presence/absence analyses, though that assumption may not hold. A later genetic analysis reported fewer N-insertions in productive TCRs among donors in an Asian-associated ancestry cluster than the approximately 700-donor mean. A later analysis found that HLA-associated TCR beta chains were more clonally expanded and had lower generation probabilities than equally common non-associated chains. Most CMV-associated TCR beta chains appeared to be HLA-restricted in a later analysis, and the HLA associations seemed to be driven largely by CMV exposure. Correlated functional status among segregating V segments might be attributable to linkage disequilibrium, but an unknown experimental factor could not be ruled out. Assigning TCR associations to individual alleles was difficult when HLA alleles, especially DR and DQ, strongly co-occurred. Across donors, most TCR sequences were observed very rarely, whereas some public TCRs were present in many individuals. In a later analysis, some 18,000 TCR beta sequences were associated with specific HLA alleles at a false discovery rate of 0.05. According to the authors, the approach could potentially be generalized to other disease states and immunological phenotypes. Some IMGT-functional V segments, including TRBV6-2 and TRBV6-3, could not be distinguished by the 87-base-pair reads and were therefore excluded. V-gene and J-gene trimming of TCR beta chains was associated with a missense DCLRE1C variant in a later genetic analysis, and the association was replicated in an independent cohort. In the study, around 150 TCR beta chains were listed as associated with cytomegalovirus.

The library was built by means of the immunoSEQ multiplex PCR assay. A mixture of 60 forward primers for TCR Vbeta segments and 13 reverse primers for TCR Jbeta segments was used in the multiplex PCR. The CDR3 region of rearranged TCR beta genes was amplified from genomic DNA with a multiplex PCR assay. On the Illumina HiSeq System, the amplified TCR beta libraries were sequenced as 87-base-pair reads. Concerning the study's data processing: A later analysis tallied roughly 78 million unique TCR beta chains across the 650 to 750 repertoires, and approximately 12 million of those chains were shared by two or more donors. To remove PCR and sequencing errors, raw reads were error-corrected and collapsed into unique sequences using a nearest-neighbor algorithm that merged closely related sequences. CDR3 sequences were aligned to IMGT reference sequences to assign V, D and J gene segments. For a sequence to be retained, at least a six-nucleotide match to both a V gene segment and a J gene segment was required. A rearrangement counted as productive if the CDR3 had no stop codons and remained in frame with V and J, and every other rearrangement counted as non-productive. Following IMGT convention, CDR3 was defined as the stretch from the second conserved V-encoded cysteine to the conserved J-encoded phenylalanine. Sequences without an unambiguous match to a single V gene segment were excluded from the earlier analysis of about 630 of the donors. In an earlier analysis of approximately 550 of the donors, V segments were called functional above 56.7% productive rearrangements and were called segregating when the between-donor standard deviation exceeded 5%. A statistical classification framework was built for diagnosing cytomegalovirus status from the catalog of TCR beta chain sequences. V and J gene assignment, in a later analysis, came from comparing TCR nucleotide sequences with IMGT/GENE-DB human TR gene sequences. Using the TCRdist pipeline, a later analysis assigned CDR3 sequences along with most-parsimonious VDJ recombination scenarios. In a later analysis, every TCR beta chain was defined by the combination of its CDR3 amino acid sequence and its V-gene family, and reads without a unique V-gene family were dropped. A later analysis removed 550 to 700 highly shared, low-generation-probability nucleotide sequences to deal with suspected cross-contamination and a sequencing artifact. In a later analysis, a clonal expansion index was calculated for each public chain from normalized within-repertoire ranks of inferred template counts. In a later analysis, generation probabilities were computed using a VDJ recombination model fitted to out-of-frame rearrangements, and the results were checked against IGoR. Hypergeometric tests were used in a later analysis to score TCR-TCR, TCR-HLA and TCR-CMV co-occurrence, with a repertoire-size bias correction applied to the TCR pairs. False discovery rates were estimated in a later analysis by permuting HLA or CMV assignments 20 times. A later analysis grouped co-occurring TCRs with DBSCAN, adding TCRdist sequence similarity when clustering within HLA-allele-positive subsets. Repertoires with fewer than 30,000 or more than 120,000 public chains, plus five repertoires with anomalous nucleotide sharing, were excluded from co-occurrence clustering. TCRdb holds this immuneACCESS table with in-frame rearrangements only. Some clones are missing; in checked studies, unresolved V genes explain under half, and the rest has no known cause. V and J calls and clone size are as listed in that table; D and trimming were resolved from the DNA. The sample records some 130,000 clones, roughly 79% of which are singletons. The ten most abundant clones make up around 1.8% of the sample.

The cohort was made up of 666 healthy bone marrow donors. At the time of sampling, all cohort members were nominally healthy, though unrecorded immune exposures were likely present. The donor was CMV seronegative and was included in the group of 352 seronegative cohort members. A peripheral blood sample was collected from each donor, and TCR beta sequencing was performed on peripheral blood mononuclear cells. The Qiagen DNeasy Blood Extraction Kit was used to extract genomic DNA from the blood cell samples. Points on this clone: No cognate antigen has been identified for it. Within one base of it there is no much larger clone, and no base qualities were kept.

Cut back by 6 bases and 4 bases, the V and J ends lie 10 bases apart. The germline V gene yields SNHLY for CDR1 and FYNNEI for CDR2. Spanning cysteine to phenylalanine, the CDR3 consists of 12 amino acids. The sequence is cut down to CDR3 DNA, 36 bases in frame from base 1. The chain uses TRBV2 and TRBJ2-7, with no confidently assigned D gene. The sequenced sample was PBMCs. This sequence originates from a woman between 40 and 50 years old in good health and CMV-seronegative. CDR3 sequence: CASRRENYEQYF. In nucleotide form, the sequence is TGTGCCAGCAGAAGAGAAAATTACGAGCAGTACTTC. The variable domain in full, with residues beyond the CDR3 obtained from the reference TRBV2 and TRBJ2-7 genes, is EPEVTQTPSHQVTQMGQEVILRCVPISNHLYFYWYRQILGQKVEFLVSFYNNEISEKSEIFDDQFSVERPDGSNFTLKIRSTKLEDSAMYFCASRRENYEQYFGPGTRLTVT.